This passage covers 15 T cell receptor beta chains from one sample sequenced in a study of cytomegalovirus exposure and HLA in healthy donors. 60 Vbeta and 13 Jbeta primers were used in PCR. The assay was immunoSEQ multiplex PCR, and TCRdb's table has in-frame clones only and misses some. The table includes around 150,000 clones, 82% detected once. Sequenced: PBMCs. These receptors all stem from a man in his thirties or forties in good health and CMV-seropositive.

The rearrangement links TRBV7-6 to TRBJ2-5, with D perhaps matching TRBD1 (6 bases). Germline V gene lookup returns CDR1 SGHVS and CDR2 FNYEAQ. CDR3 length: 15 residues. V was cut by 6 bases and J by 5 bases, with 19 bases left in between. The CDR3 sequence is CASSSGTMKGETQYF. The CDR3 nucleotides are TGTGCCAGCAGTTCCGGGACAATGAAAGGGGAGACCCAGTACTTC.

This chain connects TRBV28 to TRBJ2-4; D might be TRBD2 (6 bases). The CDR3 runs to 14 residues. CDR1 is MDHEN, CDR2 SYDVKM, per germline. Trimming shortened V by 11 bases and J by 0 bases, and 14 bases separated the two germline ends. The CDR3 coding sequence is TGTGCCCTCGGTGGGGGGATAGCCAAAAACATTCAGTACTTC. This encodes CALGGGIAKNIQYF.

CDR3 nucleotide sequence: TGTGCCAGCTCACCGGCCGAGGGAGTAGGTGGCTACACCTTC. Translation: CASSPAEGVGGYTF. The chain is built from TRBV18 and TRBJ1-2; D gene ambiguous. CDR3 length: 14 residues. V gave up 3 bases and J gave up 7 bases, with 15 bases separating them. CDR1 and CDR2 (germline): KGHSH, LQKENI.

The chain employs TRBV29-1 and TRBJ2-2; 7 bases align to TRBD1. After removal of 6 bases from V and 6 bases from J, the junction contained 1 base not matched to a gene. Germline V lookup: CDR1 SQVTM, CDR2 ANQGSEA. This CDR3 comprises 11 residues. CDR3 protein: CSVGQSGELFF. For the CDR3, the DNA is TGCAGCGTGGGACAGTCCGGGGAGCTGTTTTTT.

As to this clone: Germline and junction disagree at one end, which may indicate a read error. V gene TRBV7-7 combines with J gene TRBJ2-5, with D possibly being TRBD2 (7 bases). Germline CDR1 is SSHAT and CDR2 is FNYEAQ (reference sequence). The CDR3 runs to 15 residues. The CDR3 protein is CASSLGGGSQETQYF. The CDR3 coding sequence is TGTGCTAGCAGCTTAGGGGGGGGGTCCCAAGAGACCCAGTACTTC. Filled out from reference TRBV7-7 and TRBJ2-5, the complete variable domain reads GAGVSQSPRYKVTKRGQDVTLRCDPISSHATLYWYQQALGQGPEFLTYFNYEAQPDKSGLPSDRFSAERPEGSISTLTIQRTEQRDSAMYRCASSLGGGSQETQYFGPGTRLLVL.

The chain uses TRBV14 and TRBJ2-1; tentative D call: TRBD1 (6 bases). The length of the CDR3 is 11 residues. The germline gives CDR1 SGHDN, CDR2 FVKESK. V lost 4 bases to trimming and J lost 10 bases, with 8 bases between them. CDR3 in amino acids: CASSLGQEQFF. Written as DNA, the CDR3 is TGTGCCAGCAGCCTCGGACAGGAGCAGTTCTTC.

V is TRBV9 and J is TRBJ2-7; D is perhaps TRBD1 (6 bases). Germline V lookup: CDR1 SGDLS, CDR2 YYNGEE. The CDR3 has 13 amino acids. The germline V and J ends were trimmed by 3 bases and 6 bases, with 13 bases remaining between them. The CDR3 nucleotides are TGTGCCAGCAGCGCCCACAGGGAAGGCGAGCAGTACTTC. It codes for CASSAHREGEQYF.

V usage is TRBV7-8 and J usage is TRBJ2-5, with 7 nucleotides matching TRBD2. After removal of 4 bases from V and 3 bases from J, the junction contained 5 bases not matched to a gene. CDR1 and CDR2 from the germline V gene are SGHVS and FQNEAQ. The CDR3 contains 14 residues. DNA of the CDR3: TGTGCCAGCAGCTCCGGGACTATTAAAGAGACCCAGTACTTC. Translating gives CASSSGTIKETQYF.

This chain uses TRBV5-1 with TRBJ2-1, with 9 bases identical to TRBD2. The CDR3 is 14 residues long. The germline V gene has CDR1 SGHRS and CDR2 YFSETQ. V lost 6 bases and J lost 8; bases outside the gene matches: 9. CDR3 sequence reads: CASNPGTSSHEQFF. The CDR3 nucleotides read TGCGCCAGCAACCCTGGGACTAGCTCTCATGAGCAGTTCTTC. Full variable domain (rest looked up from reference TRBV5-1 and TRBJ2-1): KAGVTQTPRYLIKTRGQQVTLSCSPISGHRSVSWYQQTPGQGLQFLFEYFSETQRNKGNFPGRFSGRQFSNSRSEMNVSTLELGDSALYLCASNPGTSSHEQFFGPGTRLTVL.

The chain carries TRBV2 and TRBJ2-3, with 9 nucleotides matching TRBD1. Germline values: CDR1 SNHLY, CDR2 FYNNEI. The ends lost 8 bases at V and 4 bases at J; junction bases unmatched: 7. The CDR3 is 14 residues long. The CDR3 spells CASRDRAYADTQYF. CDR3 coding DNA: TGTGCCAGCCGGGACAGGGCTTATGCAGATACGCAGTATTTT.

This clone has a handful of counts. This sequence joins TRBV6-5 and TRBJ2-7; D perhaps matches TRBD2 (6 bases). V lost 7 bases and J lost 7, with 17 bases in between. Germline CDR1 MNHEY, CDR2 SVGAGI. The CDR3 loop spans 13 amino acids. CDR3 sequence: CASKFDGGREQYF. The CDR3 bases are TGTGCCAGCAAGTTTGACGGGGGACGTGAGCAGTACTTC.

This chain connects TRBV2 to TRBJ2-2; D is perhaps TRBD2 (5 bases). CDR1 SNHLY and CDR2 FYNNEI come from the germline V gene. This CDR3 region has 14 residues. V was cut by 6 bases and J by 1 base, with 9 bases left in between. The CDR3 is CASRRAENTGELFF. The CDR3 coding sequence is TGTGCCAGCAGAAGAGCGGAGAACACCGGGGAGCTGTTTTTT.

This clone came up many times. The chain uses TRBV5-5 and TRBJ2-3, with TRBD2 matching over 12 bases. V trimming: 0 bases; J trimming: 0 bases; junction bases outside the gene matches: 8. CDR1 is SGHKS, CDR2 YYEKEE, per germline (reference sequence). This CDR3 spans 19 amino acids. In nucleotides, the CDR3 is TGTGCCAGCAGCTTGGTACTAGCGGGGGGATCGCCTAGCACAGATACGCAGTATTTT. Translating it yields CASSLVLAGGSPSTDTQYF.

Only a few counts were recorded for this clone. The chain combines TRBV6-1 with TRBJ1-5; D remains unclear. This CDR3 is built from 15 residues. V gave up 3 bases and J gave up 2 bases, with 11 bases separating them. Germline assignment: CDR1 MNHNS and CDR2 SASEGT. The CDR3 bases are TGTGCCAGCAGTGAGACTCTCTGGGGCAATCAGCCCCAGCATTTT. It encodes CASSETLWGNQPQHF.

The chain combines TRBV28 with TRBJ1-1; possibly TRBD1 for D (6 bases). Germline V gives CDR1 MDHEN, CDR2 SYDVKM. Trimming removed 8 bases from V and 6 bases from J, with 10 bases in between. There are 11 residues in the CDR3. The DNA of the CDR3 is TGTGCCAGCGGGACAAACCCTGAAGCTTTCTTT. Encoded protein: CASGTNPEAFF.